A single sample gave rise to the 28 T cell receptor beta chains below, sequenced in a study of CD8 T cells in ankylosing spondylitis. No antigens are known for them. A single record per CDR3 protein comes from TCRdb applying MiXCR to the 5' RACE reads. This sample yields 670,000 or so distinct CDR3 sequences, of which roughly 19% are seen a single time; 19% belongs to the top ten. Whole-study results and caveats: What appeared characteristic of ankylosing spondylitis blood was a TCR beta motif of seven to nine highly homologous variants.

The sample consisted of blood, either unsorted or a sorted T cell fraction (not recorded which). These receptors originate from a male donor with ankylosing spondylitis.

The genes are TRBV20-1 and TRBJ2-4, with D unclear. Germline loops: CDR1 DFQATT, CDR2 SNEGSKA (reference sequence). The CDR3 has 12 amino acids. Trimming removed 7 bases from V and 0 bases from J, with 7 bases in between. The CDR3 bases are TGCAGTGGGCTTCTAGCCAAAAACATTCAGTACTTC. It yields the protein CSGLLAKNIQYF.

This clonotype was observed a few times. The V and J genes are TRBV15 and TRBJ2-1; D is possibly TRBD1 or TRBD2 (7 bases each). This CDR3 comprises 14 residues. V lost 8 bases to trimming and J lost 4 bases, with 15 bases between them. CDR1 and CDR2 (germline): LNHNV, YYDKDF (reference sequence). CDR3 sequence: CATLQGRGYNEQFF. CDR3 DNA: TGTGCCACCTTACAGGGGAGGGGTTACAATGAGCAGTTCTTC.

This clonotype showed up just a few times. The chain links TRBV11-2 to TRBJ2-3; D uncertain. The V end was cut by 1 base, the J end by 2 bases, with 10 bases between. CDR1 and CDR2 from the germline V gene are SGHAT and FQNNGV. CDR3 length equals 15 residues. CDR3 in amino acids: CASSLVVVPTDTQYF. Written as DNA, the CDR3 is TGTGCCAGCAGCTTAGTTGTGGTGCCCACAGATACGCAGTATTTT.

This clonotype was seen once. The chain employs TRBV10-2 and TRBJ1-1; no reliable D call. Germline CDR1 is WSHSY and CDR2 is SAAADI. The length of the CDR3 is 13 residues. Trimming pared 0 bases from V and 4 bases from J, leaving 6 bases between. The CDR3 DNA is TGCGCCAGCAGTGAGTCGGGGTTCACTGAAGCTTTCTTT. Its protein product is CASSESGFTEAFF.

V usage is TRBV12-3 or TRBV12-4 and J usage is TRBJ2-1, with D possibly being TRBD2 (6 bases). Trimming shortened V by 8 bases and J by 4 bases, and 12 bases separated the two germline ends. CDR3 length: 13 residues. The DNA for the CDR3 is TGTGCCAGCCGCTCCGGGAGTTACAATGAGCAGTTCTTC. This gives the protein CASRSGSYNEQFF.

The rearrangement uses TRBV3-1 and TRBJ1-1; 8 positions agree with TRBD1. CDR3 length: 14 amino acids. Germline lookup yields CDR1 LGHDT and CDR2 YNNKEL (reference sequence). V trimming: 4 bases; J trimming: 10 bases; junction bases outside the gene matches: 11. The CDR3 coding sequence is TGTGCCAGCAGCCGGACAGGGCGCGACGTTAGAGCTTTCTTT. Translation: CASSRTGRDVRAFF. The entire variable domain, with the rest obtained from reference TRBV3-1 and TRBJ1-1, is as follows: DTAVSQTPKYLVTQMGNDKSIKCEQNLGHDTMYWYKQDSKKFLKIMFSYNNKELIINETVPNRFSPKSPDKAHLNLHINSLELGDSAVYFCASSRTGRDVRAFFGQGTRLTVV.

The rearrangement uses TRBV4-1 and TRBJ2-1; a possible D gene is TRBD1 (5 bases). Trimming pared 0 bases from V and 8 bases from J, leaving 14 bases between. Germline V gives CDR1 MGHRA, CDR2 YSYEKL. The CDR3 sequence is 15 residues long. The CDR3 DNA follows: TGCGCCAGCAGCCAAGAGAGTCGGGTAGGGGATGAGCAGTTCTTC. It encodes CASSQESRVGDEQFF.

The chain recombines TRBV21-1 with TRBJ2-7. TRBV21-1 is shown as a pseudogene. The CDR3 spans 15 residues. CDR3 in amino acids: CASSKETASGNEQYF. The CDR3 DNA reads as TGTGCCAGCAGCAAAGAGACGGCCTCGGGCAACGAGCAGTACTTC.

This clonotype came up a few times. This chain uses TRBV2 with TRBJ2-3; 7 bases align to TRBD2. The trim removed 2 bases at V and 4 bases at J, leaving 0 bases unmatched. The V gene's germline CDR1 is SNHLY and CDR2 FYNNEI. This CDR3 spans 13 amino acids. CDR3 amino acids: CASSESGADTQYF. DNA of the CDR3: TGTGCCAGCAGTGAAAGCGGGGCAGATACGCAGTATTTT. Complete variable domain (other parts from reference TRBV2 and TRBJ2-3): EPEVTQTPSHQVTQMGQEVILRCVPISNHLYFYWYRQILGQKVEFLVSFYNNEISEKSEIFDDQFSVERPDGSNFTLKIRSTKLEDSAMYFCASSESGADTQYFGPGTRLTVL.

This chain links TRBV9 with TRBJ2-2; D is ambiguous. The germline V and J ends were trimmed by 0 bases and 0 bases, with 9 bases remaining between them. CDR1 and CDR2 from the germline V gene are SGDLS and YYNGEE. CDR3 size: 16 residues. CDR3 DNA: TGTGCCAGCAGCGTAGGGCGTAAGGCGAACACCGGGGAGCTGTTTTTT. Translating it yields CASSVGRKANTGELFF. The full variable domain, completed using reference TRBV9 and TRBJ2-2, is DSGVTQTPKHLITATGQRVTLRCSPRSGDLSVYWYQQSLDQGLQFLIQYYNGEERAKGNILERFSAQQFPDLHSELNLSSLELGDSALYFCASSVGRKANTGELFFGEGSRLTVL.

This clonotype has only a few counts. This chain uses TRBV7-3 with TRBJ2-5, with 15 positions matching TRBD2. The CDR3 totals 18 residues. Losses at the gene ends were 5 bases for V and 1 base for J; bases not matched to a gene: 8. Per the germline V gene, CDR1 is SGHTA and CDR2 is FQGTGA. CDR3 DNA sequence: TGTGCCAGCAGCCCCGGACTAGCGGGAGGGAAGGGCCAAGAGACCCAGTACTTC. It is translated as CASSPGLAGGKGQETQYF.

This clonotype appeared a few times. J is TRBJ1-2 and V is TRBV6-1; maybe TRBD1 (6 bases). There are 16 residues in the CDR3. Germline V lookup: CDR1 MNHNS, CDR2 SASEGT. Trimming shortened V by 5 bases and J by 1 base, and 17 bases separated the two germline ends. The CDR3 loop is CASSRMQGTLNYGYTF. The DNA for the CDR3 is TGTGCCAGCAGTCGAATGCAGGGGACCCTTAACTATGGCTACACCTTC.

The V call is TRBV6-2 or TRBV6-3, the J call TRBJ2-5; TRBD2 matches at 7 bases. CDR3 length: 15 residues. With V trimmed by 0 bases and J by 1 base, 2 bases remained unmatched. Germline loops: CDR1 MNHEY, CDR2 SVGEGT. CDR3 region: CASSYSASGQETQYF. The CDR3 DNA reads TGTGCCAGCAGTTACTCGGCTAGCGGCCAAGAGACCCAGTACTTC.

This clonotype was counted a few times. The CDR3 protein is CASSYSLAGEVPGQFF. Here the CDR3 DNA reads TGTGCCAGCAGTTACTCTTTAGCGGGAGAGGTTCCGGGGCAGTTCTTC. The rearrangement joins TRBV6-5 to TRBJ2-1; 9 bases agree with TRBD2. CDR1 is MNHEY, CDR2 SVGAGI, per germline. The CDR3 totals 16 residues. The V and J ends lost 0 bases and 12 bases, in that order; junction bases with no gene match: 12.

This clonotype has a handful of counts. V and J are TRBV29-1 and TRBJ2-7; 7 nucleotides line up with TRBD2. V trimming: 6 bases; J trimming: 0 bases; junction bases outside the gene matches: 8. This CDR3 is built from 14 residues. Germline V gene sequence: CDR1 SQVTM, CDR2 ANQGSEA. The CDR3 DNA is TGCAGCGTCGCTAGCGGCTCTAGCTCCTACGAGCAGTACTTC. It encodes CSVASGSSSYEQYF.

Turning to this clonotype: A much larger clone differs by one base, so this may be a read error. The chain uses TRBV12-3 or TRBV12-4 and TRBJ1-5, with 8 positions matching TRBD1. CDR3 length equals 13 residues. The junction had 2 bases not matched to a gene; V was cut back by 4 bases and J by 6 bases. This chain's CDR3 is CASSWTGSQPQHF. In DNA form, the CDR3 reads TGTGCCAGCAGTTGGACAGGGTCTCAGCCCCAGCATTTT.

CDR3 protein: CASSAGHPVGELFF. CDR3 coding DNA: TGTGCCAGCAGTGCGGGACACCCCGTCGGGGAGCTGTTTTTT. This chain connects TRBV2 to TRBJ2-2; a possible D gene is TRBD1 (6 bases). Trimming removed 4 bases at V and 7 bases at J, with 13 bases between. This CDR3 comprises 14 residues. Germline V gene sequence: CDR1 SNHLY, CDR2 FYNNEI.

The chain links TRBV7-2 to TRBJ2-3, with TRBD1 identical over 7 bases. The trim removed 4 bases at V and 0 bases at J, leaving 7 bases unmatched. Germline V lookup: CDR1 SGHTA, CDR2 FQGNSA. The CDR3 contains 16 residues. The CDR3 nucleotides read TGTGCCAGCAGCTCTACAGGGGCCCTAAGCACAGATACGCAGTATTTT. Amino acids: CASSSTGALSTDTQYF.

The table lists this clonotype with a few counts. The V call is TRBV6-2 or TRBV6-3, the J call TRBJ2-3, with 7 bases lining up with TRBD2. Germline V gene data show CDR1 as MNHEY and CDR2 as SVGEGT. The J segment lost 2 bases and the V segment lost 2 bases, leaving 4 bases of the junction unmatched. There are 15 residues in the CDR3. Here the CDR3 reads CASSYGGGFTDTQYF. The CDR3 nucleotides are TGTGCCAGCAGTTACGGCGGGGGTTTCACAGATACGCAGTATTTT.

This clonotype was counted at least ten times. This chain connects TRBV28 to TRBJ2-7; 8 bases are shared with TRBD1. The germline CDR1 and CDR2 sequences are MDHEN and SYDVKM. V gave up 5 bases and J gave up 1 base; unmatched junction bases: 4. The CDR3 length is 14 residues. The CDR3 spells CASSRQGRSYEQYF. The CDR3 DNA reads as TGTGCCAGCAGTCGACAGGGGAGGTCCTACGAGCAGTACTTC.

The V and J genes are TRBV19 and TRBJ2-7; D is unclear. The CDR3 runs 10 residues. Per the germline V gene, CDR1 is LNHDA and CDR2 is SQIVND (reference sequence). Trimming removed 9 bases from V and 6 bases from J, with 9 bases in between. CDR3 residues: CASPCSEQYF. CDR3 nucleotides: TGTGCCAGCCCTTGCTCCGAGCAGTACTTC.

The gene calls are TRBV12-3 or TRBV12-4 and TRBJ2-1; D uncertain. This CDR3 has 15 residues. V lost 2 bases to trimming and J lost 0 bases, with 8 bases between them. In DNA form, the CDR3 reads TGTGCCAGCAGTTTAATGCAGAGCTCCTACAATGAGCAGTTCTTC. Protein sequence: CASSLMQSSYNEQFF.

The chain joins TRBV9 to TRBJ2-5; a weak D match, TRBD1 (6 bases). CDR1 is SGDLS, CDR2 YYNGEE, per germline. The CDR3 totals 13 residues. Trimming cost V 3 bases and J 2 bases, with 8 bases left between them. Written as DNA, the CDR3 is TGTGCCAGCAGCGACAGGGCGCAAGAGACCCAGTACTTC. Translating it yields CASSDRAQETQYF.

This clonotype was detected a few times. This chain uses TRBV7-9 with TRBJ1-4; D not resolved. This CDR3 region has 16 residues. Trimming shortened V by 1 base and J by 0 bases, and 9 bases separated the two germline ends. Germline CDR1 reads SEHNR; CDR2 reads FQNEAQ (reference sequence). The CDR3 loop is CASSLENGATNEKLFF. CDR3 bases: TGTGCCAGCAGCTTAGAAAACGGTGCAACTAATGAAAAACTGTTTTTT.

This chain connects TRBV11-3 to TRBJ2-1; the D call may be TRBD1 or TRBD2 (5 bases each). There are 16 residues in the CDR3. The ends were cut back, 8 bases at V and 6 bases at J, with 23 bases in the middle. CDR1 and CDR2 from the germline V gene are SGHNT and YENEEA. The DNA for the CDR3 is TGTGCCAGCGCCCTCGAGGGGACGGGATACTCCAATGAGCAGTTCTTC. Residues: CASALEGTGYSNEQFF.

CDR3 residues: CASSKLAGGHNEQFF. CDR3 DNA: TGTGCCAGCAGCAAACTAGCGGGGGGCCACAATGAGCAGTTCTTC. The V call is TRBV6-1, the J call TRBJ2-1; 12 bases map to TRBD2. The V gene end was trimmed by 6 bases and the J gene end by 5 bases; junction bases not matched to a gene: 5. CDR1 and CDR2 from the germline V gene are MNHNS and SASEGT. The CDR3 length is 15 residues.

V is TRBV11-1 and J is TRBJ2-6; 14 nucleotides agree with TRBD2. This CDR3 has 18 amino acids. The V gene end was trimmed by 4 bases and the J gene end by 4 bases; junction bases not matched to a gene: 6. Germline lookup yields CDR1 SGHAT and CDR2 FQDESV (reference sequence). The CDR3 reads CASSSGLAGGVGANVLTF. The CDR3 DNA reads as TGTGCCAGCAGCTCCGGACTAGCGGGAGGAGTGGGGGCCAACGTCCTGACTTTC.

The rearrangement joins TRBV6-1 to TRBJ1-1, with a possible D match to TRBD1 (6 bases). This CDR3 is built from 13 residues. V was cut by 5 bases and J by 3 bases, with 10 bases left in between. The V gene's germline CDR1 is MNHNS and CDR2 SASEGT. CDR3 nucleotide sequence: TGTGCCAGCAGTAAACAGGGATACACTGAAGCTTTCTTT. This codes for CASSKQGYTEAFF.